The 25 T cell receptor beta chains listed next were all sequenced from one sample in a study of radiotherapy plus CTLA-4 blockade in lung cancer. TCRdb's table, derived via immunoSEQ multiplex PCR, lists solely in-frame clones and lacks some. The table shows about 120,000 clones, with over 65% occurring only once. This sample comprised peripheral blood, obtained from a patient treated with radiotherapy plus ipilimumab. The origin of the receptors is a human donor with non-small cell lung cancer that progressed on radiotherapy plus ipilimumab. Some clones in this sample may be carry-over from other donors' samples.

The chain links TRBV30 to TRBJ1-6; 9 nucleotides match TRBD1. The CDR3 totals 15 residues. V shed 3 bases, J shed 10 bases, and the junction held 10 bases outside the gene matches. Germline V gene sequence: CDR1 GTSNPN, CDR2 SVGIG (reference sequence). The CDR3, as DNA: TGTGCCTGGAGCCGGCCGGGACAGGGCAGCTCACCCCTCCACTTT. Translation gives CAWSRPGQGSSPLHF.

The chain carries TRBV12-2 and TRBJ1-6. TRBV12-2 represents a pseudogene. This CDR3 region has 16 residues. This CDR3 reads CASRPHGGGGNSPLHF. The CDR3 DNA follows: TGTGCAAGTCGCCCCCATGGCGGGGGCGGCAATTCACCCCTCCACTTT.

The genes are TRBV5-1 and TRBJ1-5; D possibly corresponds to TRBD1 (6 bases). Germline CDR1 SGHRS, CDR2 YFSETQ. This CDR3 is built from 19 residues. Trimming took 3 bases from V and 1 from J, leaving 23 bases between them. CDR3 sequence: CASSYHPTPGHKSNQPQHF. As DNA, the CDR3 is TGCGCCAGCAGCTATCACCCTACACCGGGACACAAAAGCAATCAGCCCCAGCATTTT.

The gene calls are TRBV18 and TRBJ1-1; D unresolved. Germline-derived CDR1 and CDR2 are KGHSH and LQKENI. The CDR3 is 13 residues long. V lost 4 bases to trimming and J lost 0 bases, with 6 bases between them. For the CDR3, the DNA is TGTGCCAGCTCACAGGGATTGAACACTGAAGCTTTCTTT. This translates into CASSQGLNTEAFF.

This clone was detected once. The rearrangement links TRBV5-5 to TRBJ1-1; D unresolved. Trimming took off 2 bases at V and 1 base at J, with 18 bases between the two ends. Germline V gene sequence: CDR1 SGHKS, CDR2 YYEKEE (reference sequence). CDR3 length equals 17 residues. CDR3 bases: TGTGCCAGCAGCTTTAGCTCAAAGGTGGTTGGGAACACTGAAGCTTTCTTT. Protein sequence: CASSFSSKVVGNTEAFF.

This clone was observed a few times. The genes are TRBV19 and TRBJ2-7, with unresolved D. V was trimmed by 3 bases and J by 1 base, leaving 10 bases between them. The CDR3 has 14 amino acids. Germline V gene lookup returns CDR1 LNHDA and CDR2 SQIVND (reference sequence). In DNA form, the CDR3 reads TGTGCCAGTAGTATCTCTGGGGTTTCCTACGAGCAGTACTTC. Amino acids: CASSISGVSYEQYF. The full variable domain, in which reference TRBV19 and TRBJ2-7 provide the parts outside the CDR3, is DGGITQSPKYLFRKEGQNVTLSCEQNLNHDAMYWYRQDPGQGLRLIYYSQIVNDFQKGDIAEGYSVSREKKESFPLTVTSAQKNPTAFYLCASSISGVSYEQYFGPGTRLTVT.

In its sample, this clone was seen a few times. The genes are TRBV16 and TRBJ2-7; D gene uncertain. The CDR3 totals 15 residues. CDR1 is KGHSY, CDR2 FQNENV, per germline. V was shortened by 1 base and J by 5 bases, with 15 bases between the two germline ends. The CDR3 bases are TGTGCCAGCAGCCAATTTGAGGAACCCCACAACGAGCAGTACTTC. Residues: CASSQFEEPHNEQYF.

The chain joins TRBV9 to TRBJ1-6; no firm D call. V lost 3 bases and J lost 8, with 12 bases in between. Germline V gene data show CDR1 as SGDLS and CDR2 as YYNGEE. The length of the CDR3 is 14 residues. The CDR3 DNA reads TGTGCCAGCAGCGCCCAGGACCTAGATTCACCCCTCCACTTT. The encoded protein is CASSAQDLDSPLHF.

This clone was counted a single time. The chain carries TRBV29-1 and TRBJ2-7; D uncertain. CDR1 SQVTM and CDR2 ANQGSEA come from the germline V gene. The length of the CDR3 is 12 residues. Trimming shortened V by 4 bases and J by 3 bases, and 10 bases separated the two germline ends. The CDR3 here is CSVVGDNYEQYF. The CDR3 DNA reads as TGCAGCGTTGTCGGCGACAACTACGAGCAGTACTTC.

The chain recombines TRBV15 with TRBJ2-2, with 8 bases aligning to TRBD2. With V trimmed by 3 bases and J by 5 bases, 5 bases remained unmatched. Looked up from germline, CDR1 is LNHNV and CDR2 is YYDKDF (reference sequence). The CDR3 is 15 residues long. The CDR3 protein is CATSRTGGQTGELFF. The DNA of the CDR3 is TGTGCCACCAGCAGGACGGGGGGGCAAACCGGGGAGCTGTTTTTT.

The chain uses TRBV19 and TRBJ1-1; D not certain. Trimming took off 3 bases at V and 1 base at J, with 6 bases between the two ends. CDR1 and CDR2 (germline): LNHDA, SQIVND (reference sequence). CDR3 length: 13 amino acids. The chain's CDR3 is CASSIWQNTEAFF. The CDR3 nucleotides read TGTGCCAGTAGTATCTGGCAGAACACTGAAGCTTTCTTT.

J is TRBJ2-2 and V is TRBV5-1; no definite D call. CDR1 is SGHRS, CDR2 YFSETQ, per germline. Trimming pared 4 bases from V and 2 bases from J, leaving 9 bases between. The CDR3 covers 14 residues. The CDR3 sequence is CASSIGVNTGELFF. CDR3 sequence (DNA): TGCGCCAGCAGCATAGGAGTAAACACCGGGGAGCTGTTTTTT. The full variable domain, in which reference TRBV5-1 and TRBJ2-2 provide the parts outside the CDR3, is KAGVTQTPRYLIKTRGQQVTLSCSPISGHRSVSWYQQTPGQGLQFLFEYFSETQRNKGNFPGRFSGRQFSNSRSEMNVSTLELGDSALYLCASSIGVNTGELFFGEGSRLTVL.

CDR3 in amino acids: CSVEWRALRDTQYF. CDR3 DNA: TGCAGCGTTGAATGGAGAGCATTAAGAGATACGCAGTATTTT. This chain links TRBV29-1 with TRBJ2-3, with unresolved D. Germline CDR1 SQVTM, CDR2 ANQGSEA. Trimming cost V 2 bases and J 5 bases, with 14 bases left between them. The CDR3 contains 14 residues.

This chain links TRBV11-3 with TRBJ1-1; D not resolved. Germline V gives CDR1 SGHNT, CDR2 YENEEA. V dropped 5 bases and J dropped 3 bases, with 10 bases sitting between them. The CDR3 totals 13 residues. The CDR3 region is CASSIGRYTEAFF. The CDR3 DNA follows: TGTGCCAGCAGCATTGGACGGTACACTGAAGCTTTCTTT.

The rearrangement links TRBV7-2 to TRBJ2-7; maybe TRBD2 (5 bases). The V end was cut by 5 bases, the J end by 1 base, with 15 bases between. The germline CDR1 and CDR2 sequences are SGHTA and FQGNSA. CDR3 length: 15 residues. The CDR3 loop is CASSALGRASYEQYF. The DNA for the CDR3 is TGTGCCAGCAGCGCTCTTGGGCGGGCGTCCTACGAGCAGTACTTC.

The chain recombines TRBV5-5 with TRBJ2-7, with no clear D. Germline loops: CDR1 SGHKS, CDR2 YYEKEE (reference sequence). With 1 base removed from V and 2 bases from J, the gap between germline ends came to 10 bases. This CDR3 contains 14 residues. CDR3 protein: CASSLYEGTYEQYF. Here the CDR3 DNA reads TGTGCCAGCAGCTTGTATGAAGGGACCTACGAGCAGTACTTC.

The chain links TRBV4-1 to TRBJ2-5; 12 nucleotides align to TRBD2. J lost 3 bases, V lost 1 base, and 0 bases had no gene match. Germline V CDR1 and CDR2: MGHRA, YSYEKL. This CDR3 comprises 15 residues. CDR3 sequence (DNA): TGCGCCAGCAGCCAAGCTAGCGGGGGGGAAGAGACCCAGTACTTC. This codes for CASSQASGGEETQYF.

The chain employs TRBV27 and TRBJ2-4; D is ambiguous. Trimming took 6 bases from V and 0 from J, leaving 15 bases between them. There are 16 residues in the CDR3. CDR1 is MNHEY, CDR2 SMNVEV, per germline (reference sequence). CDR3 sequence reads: CASRPGPYIAKNIQYF. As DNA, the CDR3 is TGTGCCAGCAGACCCGGGCCCTACATAGCCAAAAACATTCAGTACTTC.

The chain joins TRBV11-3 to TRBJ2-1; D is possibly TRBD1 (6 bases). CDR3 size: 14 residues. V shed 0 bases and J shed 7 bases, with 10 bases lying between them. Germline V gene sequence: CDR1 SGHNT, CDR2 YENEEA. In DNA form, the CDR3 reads TGTGCCAGCAGCTTAGATCGTCAGGGGAATGAGCAGTTCTTC. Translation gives CASSLDRQGNEQFF.

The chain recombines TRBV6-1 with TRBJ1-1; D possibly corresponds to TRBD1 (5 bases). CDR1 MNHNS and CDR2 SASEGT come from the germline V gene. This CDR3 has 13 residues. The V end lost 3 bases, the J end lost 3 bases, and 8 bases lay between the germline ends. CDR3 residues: CASSEGRDTEAFF. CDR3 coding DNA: TGTGCCAGCAGTGAGGGACGGGACACTGAAGCTTTCTTT.

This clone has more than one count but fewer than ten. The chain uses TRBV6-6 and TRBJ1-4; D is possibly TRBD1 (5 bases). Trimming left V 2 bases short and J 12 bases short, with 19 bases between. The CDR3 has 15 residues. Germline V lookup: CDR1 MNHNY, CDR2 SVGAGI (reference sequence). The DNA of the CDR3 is TGTGCCAGCAGTTACGACGGACATTTAATGAAAGAACTGTTTTTT. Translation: CASSYDGHLMKELFF.

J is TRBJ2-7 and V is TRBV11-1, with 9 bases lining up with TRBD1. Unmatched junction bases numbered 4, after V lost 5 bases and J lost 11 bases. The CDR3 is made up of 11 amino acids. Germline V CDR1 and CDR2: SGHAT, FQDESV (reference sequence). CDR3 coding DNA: TGTGCCAGCAGCAACCGGGACAGGGAGTACTTC. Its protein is CASSNRDREYF.

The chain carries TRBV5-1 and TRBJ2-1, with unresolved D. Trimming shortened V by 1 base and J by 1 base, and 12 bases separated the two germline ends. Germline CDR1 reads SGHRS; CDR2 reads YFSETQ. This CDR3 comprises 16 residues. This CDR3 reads CASSLSRTQSYNEQFF. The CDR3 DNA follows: TGCGCCAGCAGCTTGAGCAGGACCCAATCCTACAATGAGCAGTTCTTC.

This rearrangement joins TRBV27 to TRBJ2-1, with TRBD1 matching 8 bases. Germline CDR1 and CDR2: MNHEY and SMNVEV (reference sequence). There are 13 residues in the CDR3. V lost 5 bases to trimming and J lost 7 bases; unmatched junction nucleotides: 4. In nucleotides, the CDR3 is TGTGCCAGCAGTAGACAGGGGACTAATGAGCAGTTCTTC. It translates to CASSRQGTNEQFF.

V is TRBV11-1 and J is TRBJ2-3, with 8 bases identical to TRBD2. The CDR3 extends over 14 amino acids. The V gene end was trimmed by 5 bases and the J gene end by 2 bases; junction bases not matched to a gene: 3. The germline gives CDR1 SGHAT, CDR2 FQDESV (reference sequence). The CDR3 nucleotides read TGTGCCAGCAGCCGGGGGGGCTCCACAGATACGCAGTATTTT. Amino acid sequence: CASSRGGSTDTQYF. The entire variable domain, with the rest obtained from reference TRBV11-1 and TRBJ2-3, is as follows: EAEVAQSPRYKITEKSQAVAFWCDPISGHATLYWYRQILGQGPELLVQFQDESVVDDSQLPKDRFSAERLKGVDSTLKIQPAELGDSAMYLCASSRGGSTDTQYFGPGTRLTVL.